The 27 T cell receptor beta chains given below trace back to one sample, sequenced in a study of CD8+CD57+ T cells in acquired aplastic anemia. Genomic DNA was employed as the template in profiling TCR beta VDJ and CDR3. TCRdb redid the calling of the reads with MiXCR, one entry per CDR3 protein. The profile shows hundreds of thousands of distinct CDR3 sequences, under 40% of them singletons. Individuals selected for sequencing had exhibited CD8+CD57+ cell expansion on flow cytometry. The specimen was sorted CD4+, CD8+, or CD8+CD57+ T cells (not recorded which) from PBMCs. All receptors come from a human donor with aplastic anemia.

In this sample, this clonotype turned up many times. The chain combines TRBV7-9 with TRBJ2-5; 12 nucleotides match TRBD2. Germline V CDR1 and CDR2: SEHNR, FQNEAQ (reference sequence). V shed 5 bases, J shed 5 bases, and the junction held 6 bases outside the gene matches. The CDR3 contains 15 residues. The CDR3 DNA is TGTGCCAGCAGCCCCCGACTAGCGGGAGAGGAGACCCAGTACTTC. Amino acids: CASSPRLAGEETQYF.

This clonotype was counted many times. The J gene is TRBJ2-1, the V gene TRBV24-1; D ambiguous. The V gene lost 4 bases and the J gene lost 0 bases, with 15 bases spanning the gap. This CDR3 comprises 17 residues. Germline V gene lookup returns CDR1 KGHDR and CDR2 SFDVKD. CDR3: CATSDAGGSSSYNEQFF. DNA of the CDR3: TGTGCCACCAGTGACGCCGGCGGCTCGAGCTCCTACAATGAGCAGTTCTTC.

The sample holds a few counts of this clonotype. DNA of the CDR3: TGTGCCAGCAACGGACAGGGGACCTACGAGCAGTACTTC. This encodes CASNGQGTYEQYF. The V call is TRBV7-9, the J call TRBJ2-7; 9 nucleotides line up with TRBD1. V gave up 7 bases and J gave up 2 bases; unmatched junction bases: 3. This CDR3 comprises 13 residues. Germline CDR1 and CDR2: SEHNR and FQNEAQ (reference sequence).

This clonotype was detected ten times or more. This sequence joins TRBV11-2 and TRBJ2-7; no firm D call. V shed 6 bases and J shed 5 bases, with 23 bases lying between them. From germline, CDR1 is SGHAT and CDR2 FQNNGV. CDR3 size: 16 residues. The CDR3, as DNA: TGTGCCAGCAGTAATAATTTTGGCAGCTCCTACCACGAGCAGTACTTC. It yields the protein CASSNNFGSSYHEQYF. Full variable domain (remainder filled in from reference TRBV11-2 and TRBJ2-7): EAGVAQSPRYKIIEKRQSVAFWCNPISGHATLYWYQQILGQGPKLLIQFQNNGVVDDSQLPKDRFSAERLKGVDSTLKIQPAKLEDSAVYLCASSNNFGSSYHEQYFGPGTRLTVT.

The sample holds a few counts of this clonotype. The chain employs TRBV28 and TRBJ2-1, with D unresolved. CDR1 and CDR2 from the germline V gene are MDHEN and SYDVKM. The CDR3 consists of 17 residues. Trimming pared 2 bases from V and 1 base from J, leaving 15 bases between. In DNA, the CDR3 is TGTGCCAGCAGTTTACTCAGGATAGAAGAATCCTACAATGAGCAGTTCTTC. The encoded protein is CASSLLRIEESYNEQFF.

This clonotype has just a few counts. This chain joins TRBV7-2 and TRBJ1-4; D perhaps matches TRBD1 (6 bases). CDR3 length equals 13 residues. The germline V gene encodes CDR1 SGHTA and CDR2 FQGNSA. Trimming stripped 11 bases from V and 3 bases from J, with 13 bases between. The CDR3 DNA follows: TGTGCCGCTTCGGGGGGGCCTAATGAAAAACTGTTTTTT. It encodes CAASGGPNEKLFF.

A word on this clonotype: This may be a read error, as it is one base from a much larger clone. The CDR3 spells CASSPGSDTQYF. The CDR3 nucleotides are TGTGCCAGCAGCCCAGGGTCAGATACGCAGTATTTT. The genes are TRBV7-3 and TRBJ2-3, with a possible D match to TRBD1 (5 bases). Trimming removed 5 bases from V and 4 bases from J, with 7 bases in between. Germline lookup yields CDR1 SGHTA and CDR2 FQGTGA. The CDR3 covers 12 residues.

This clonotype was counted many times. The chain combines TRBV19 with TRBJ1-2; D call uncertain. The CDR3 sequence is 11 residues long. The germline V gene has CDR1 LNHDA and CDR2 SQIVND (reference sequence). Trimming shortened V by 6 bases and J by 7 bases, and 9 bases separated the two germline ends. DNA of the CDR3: TGTGCCAGTAGAATCGACCTTGGCTACACCTTC. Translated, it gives CASRIDLGYTF.

For the CDR3, the DNA is TGCGCCAGCAGCTCCTTAAGGGGGACAGGGGACAATTCACCCCTCCACTTT. Its translation: CASSSLRGTGDNSPLHF. V is TRBV5-1 and J is TRBJ1-6; 10 bases align to TRBD1. The CDR3 is made up of 17 amino acids. V was clipped by 3 bases and J by 7 bases; unmatched bases: 10. Germline CDR1 SGHRS, CDR2 YFSETQ.

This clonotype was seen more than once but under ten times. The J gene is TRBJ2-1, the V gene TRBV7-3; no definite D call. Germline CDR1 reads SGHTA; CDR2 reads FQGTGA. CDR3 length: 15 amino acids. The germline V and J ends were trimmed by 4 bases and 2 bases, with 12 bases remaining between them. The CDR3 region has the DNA TGTGCCAGCAGCTCCCCGAGGACCACCTACAATGAGCAGTTCTTC. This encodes CASSSPRTTYNEQFF.

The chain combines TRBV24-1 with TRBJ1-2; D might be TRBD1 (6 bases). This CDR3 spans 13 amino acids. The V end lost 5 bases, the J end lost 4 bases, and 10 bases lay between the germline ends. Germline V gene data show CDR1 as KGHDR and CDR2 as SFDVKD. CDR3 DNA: TGTGCCACCAGTGGTTCGGACAGCTATGGCTACACCTTC. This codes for CATSGSDSYGYTF.

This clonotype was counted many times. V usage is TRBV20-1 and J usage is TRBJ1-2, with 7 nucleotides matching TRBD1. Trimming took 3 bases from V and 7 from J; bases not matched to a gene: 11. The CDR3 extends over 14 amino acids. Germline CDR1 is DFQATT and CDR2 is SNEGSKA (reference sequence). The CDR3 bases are TGCAGTGCTAGCGTCCTAGACAGGGAAAGTGGCTACACCTTC. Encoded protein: CSASVLDRESGYTF.

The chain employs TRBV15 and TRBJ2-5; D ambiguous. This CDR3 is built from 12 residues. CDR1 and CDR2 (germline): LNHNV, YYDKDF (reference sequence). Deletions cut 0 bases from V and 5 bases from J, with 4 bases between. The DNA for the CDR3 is TGTGCCACCAGCAGAGAGATTGAGACCCAGTACTTC. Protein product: CATSREIETQYF.

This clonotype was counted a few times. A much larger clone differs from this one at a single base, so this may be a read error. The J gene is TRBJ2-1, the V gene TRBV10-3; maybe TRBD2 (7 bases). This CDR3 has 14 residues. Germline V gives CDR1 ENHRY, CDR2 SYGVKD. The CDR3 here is CALSGRGLGNEQFF. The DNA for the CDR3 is TGTGCCCTCAGTGGGCGGGGGCTGGGAAATGAGCAGTTCTTC.

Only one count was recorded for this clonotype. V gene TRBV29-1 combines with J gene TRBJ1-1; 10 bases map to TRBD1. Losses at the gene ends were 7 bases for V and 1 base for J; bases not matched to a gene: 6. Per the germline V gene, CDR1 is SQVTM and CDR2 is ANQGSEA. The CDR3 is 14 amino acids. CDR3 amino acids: CSGGTGDGNTEAFF. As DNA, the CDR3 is TGCAGCGGTGGGACAGGGGATGGGAACACTGAAGCTTTCTTT. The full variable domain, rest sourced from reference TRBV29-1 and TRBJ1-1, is SAVISQKPSRDICQRGTSLTIQCQVDSQVTMMFWYRQQPGQSLTLIATANQGSEATYESGFVIDKFPISRPNLTFSTLTVSNMSPEDSSIYLCSGGTGDGNTEAFFGQGTRLTVV.

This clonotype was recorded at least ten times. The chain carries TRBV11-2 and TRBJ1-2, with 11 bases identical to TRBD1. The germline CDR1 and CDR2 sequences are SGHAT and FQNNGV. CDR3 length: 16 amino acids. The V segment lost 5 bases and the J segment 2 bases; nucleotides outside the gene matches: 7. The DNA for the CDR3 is TGTGCCAGCAGCGGCCTGGGACAGGGGGGAAACTATGGCTACACCTTC. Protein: CASSGLGQGGNYGYTF.

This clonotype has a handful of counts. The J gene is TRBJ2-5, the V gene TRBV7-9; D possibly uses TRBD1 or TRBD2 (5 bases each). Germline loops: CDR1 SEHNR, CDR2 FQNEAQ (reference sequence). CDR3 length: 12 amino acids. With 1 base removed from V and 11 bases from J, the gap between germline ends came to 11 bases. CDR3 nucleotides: TGTGCCAGCAGCTTAGGGGGGTGGGTTCAGTACTTC. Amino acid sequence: CASSLGGWVQYF.

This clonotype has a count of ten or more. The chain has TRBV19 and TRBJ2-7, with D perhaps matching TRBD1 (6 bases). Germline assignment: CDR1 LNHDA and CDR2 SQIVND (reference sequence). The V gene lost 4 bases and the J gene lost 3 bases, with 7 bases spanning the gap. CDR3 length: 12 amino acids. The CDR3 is CASSTDSYEQYF. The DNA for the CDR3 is TGTGCCAGTAGTACGGACAGCTACGAGCAGTACTTC.

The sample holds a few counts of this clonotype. CDR3 residues: CASSPHAGDYNSPLHF. The DNA of the CDR3 is TGTGCCAGCAGCCCTCACGCCGGGGACTATAATTCACCCCTCCACTTT. V usage is TRBV4-2 and J usage is TRBJ1-6, with D unresolved. The CDR3 covers 16 residues. Germline V gene data show CDR1 as LGHNA and CDR2 as YNFKEQ. The V gene lost 4 bases and the J gene lost 3 bases, with 13 bases spanning the gap.

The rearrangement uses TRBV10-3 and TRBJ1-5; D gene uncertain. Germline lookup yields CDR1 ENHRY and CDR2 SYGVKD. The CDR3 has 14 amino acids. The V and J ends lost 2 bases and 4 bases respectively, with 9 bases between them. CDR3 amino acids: CAISEPVQNQPQHF. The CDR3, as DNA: TGTGCCATCAGTGAGCCGGTACAGAATCAGCCCCAGCATTTT.

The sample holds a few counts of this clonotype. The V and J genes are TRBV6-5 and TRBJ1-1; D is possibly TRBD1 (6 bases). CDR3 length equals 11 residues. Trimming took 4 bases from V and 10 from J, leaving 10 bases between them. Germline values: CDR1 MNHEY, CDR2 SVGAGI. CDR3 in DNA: TGTGCCAGCAGTTCGACAGGTCCAGCTTTCTTT. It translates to CASSSTGPAFF.

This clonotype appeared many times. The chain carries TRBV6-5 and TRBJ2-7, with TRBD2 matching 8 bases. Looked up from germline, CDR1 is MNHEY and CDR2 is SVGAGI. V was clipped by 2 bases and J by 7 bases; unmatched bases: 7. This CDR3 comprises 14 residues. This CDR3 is CASSYKAGAAEQYF. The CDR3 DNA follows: TGTGCCAGCAGTTACAAAGCGGGAGCAGCTGAGCAGTACTTC.

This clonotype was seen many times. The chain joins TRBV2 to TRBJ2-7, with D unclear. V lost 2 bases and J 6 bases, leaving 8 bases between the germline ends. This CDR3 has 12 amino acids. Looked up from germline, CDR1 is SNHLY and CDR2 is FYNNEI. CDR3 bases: TGTGCCAGCAGTGAAATGGGCTCCGAGCAGTACTTC. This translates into CASSEMGSEQYF.

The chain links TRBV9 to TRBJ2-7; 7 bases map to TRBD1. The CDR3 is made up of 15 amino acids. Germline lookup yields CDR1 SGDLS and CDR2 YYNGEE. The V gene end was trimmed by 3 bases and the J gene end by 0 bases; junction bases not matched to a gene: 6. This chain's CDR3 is CASSARDSHSYEQYF. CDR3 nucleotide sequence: TGTGCCAGCAGCGCTCGGGACAGTCACTCCTACGAGCAGTACTTC. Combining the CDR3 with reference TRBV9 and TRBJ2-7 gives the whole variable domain DSGVTQTPKHLITATGQRVTLRCSPRSGDLSVYWYQQSLDQGLQFLIQYYNGEERAKGNILERFSAQQFPDLHSELNLSSLELGDSALYFCASSARDSHSYEQYFGPGTRLTVT.

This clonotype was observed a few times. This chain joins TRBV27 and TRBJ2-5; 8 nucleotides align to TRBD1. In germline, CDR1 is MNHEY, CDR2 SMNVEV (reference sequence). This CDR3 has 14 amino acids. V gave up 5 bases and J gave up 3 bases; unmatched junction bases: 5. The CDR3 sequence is CASSTGTGKETQYF. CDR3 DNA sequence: TGTGCCAGCAGTACCGGGACAGGTAAAGAGACCCAGTACTTC.

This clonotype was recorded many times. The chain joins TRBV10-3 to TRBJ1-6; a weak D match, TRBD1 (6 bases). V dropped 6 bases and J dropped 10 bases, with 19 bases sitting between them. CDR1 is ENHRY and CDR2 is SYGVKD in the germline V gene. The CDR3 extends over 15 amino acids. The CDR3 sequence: CAISENRVEESPLHF. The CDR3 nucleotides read TGTGCCATCAGCGAAAACAGGGTTGAGGAATCACCCCTCCACTTT.

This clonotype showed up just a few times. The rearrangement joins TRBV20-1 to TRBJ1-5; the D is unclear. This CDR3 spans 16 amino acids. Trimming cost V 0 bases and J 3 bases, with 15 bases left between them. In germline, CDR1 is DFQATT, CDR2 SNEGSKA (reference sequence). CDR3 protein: CSARDSLSRTNQPQHF. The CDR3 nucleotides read TGCAGTGCTAGAGATTCTTTATCCAGAACCAATCAGCCCCAGCATTTT.